This T cell receptor (beta chain) was sequenced for a study of blood T cells in healthy people across ages. Whole-study findings and limits: Roughly linearly, TCR beta diversity per million T cells fell as age increased.

Germline V gene sequence: CDR1 DFQATT, CDR2 SNEGSKA (reference sequence). The V and J ends lost 5 bases and 4 bases, in that order; junction bases with no gene match: 18. The CDR3 totals 18 residues. This clonotype was observed once. Its specificity is unknown. Alongside a J-beta primer mix, a sample-barcoded 5' primer served in a second PCR lasting roughly 7 to 12 cycles. Each CDR3 protein is one row after TCRdb ran MiXCR on the 5' RACE reads. The sample lists around 900,000 distinct CDR3 sequences; about 53% were seen once. The source is a woman in her sixties or seventies in good health. The chain recombines TRBV20-1 with TRBJ2-1, with 9 positions matching TRBD2. The sequenced material came from blood. In nucleotides, the CDR3 is TGCAGTGCTCAGAGCGGGAGGACCAATGGACTGAATTACAATGAGCAGTTCTTC. Protein product: CSAQSGRTNGLNYNEQFF.